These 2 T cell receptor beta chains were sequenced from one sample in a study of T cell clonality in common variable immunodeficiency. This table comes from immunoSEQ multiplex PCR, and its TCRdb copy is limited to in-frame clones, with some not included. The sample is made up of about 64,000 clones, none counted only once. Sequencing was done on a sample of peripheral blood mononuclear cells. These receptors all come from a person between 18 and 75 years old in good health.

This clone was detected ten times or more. The chain's CDR3 is CASSRDVTPYEQYF. The sequenced part of the CDR3 DNA is TGTGCCAGCAGTCGCGATGTTACCCCCTACGAG. This chain joins TRBV28 and TRBJ2-7; D call uncertain. The sequenced fragment ends 3 residues before the CDR3 boundary, so the rest is inferred from the germline J gene. Trimming cost V 5 bases and J 2 bases, with 13 bases left between them. Germline CDR1 MDHEN, CDR2 SYDVKM. There are 14 residues in the CDR3.

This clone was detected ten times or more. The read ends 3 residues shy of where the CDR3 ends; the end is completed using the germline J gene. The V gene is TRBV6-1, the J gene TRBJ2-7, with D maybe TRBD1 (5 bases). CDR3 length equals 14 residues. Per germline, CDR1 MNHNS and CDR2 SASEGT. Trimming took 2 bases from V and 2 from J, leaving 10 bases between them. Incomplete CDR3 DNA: TGTGCCAGCAGTGAAAGGGGCAGCACCTACGAG. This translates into CASSERGSTYE. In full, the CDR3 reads CASSERGSTYEQYF.